These 31 T cell receptor beta chains share one sample of origin, sequenced in a study of T cell responses to AZD1222 COVID-19 vaccine. This table comes from immunoSEQ multiplex PCR, and its TCRdb copy is limited to in-frame clones, with some not included. The sample carries roughly 140,000 clones, 90% recorded once. The material sequenced was peripheral blood, taken on day 0 of AZD1222 vaccination. These receptors all stem from an adult in good health.

This chain uses TRBV28 with TRBJ1-2, with D hard to call. CDR1 is MDHEN, CDR2 SYDVKM, per germline. The germline V and J ends were trimmed by 8 bases and 0 bases, with 25 bases remaining between them. CDR3 length: 18 amino acids. The CDR3 reads CASDPTAFSPKANYGYTF. CDR3 bases: TGTGCCAGCGACCCAACCGCTTTCTCGCCAAAAGCTAACTATGGCTACACCTTC.

The chain employs TRBV12-3 or TRBV12-4 and TRBJ2-2; 7 bases match TRBD2. V lost 5 bases and J lost 9; bases outside the gene matches: 6. This CDR3 has 13 amino acids. CDR3 sequence (DNA): TGTGCCAGCAGTATACTAGCGTATAGGGAGCTGTTTTTT. Translating gives CASSILAYRELFF.

This clone was seen only once. The chain recombines TRBV19 with TRBJ1-5; D may be TRBD1 (6 bases). The germline CDR1 and CDR2 sequences are LNHDA and SQIVND (reference sequence). This CDR3 comprises 18 residues. V gave up 1 base and J gave up 0 bases, with 16 bases separating them. This CDR3 is CASSIGRGQANSNQPQHF. DNA of the CDR3: TGTGCCAGTAGTATAGGGCGGGGGCAGGCTAATAGCAATCAGCCCCAGCATTTT.

The chain employs TRBV28 and TRBJ1-6, with D tentatively TRBD1 (6 bases). Germline CDR1 and CDR2: MDHEN and SYDVKM. The V and J ends lost 2 bases and 9 bases respectively, with 17 bases between them. There are 16 residues in the CDR3. CDR3 loop: CASSLGANRERSPLHF. CDR3 sequence (DNA): TGTGCCAGCAGTTTAGGCGCCAACAGGGAACGTTCACCCCTCCACTTT.

The rearrangement uses TRBV12-3 or TRBV12-4 and TRBJ1-1; D call uncertain. CDR3 length equals 13 residues. V dropped 1 base and J dropped 0 bases, with 3 bases sitting between them. The CDR3: CASSLVLNTEAFF. The CDR3 nucleotides are TGTGCCAGCAGTTTAGTTTTGAACACTGAAGCTTTCTTT.

This clone is a singleton in its sample. The rearrangement links TRBV2 to TRBJ1-1; 9 bases align to TRBD1. CDR1 is SNHLY and CDR2 is FYNNEI in the germline V gene. The CDR3 sequence is 19 residues long. V lost 2 bases, J lost 1 base, and 14 bases stayed unmatched. The CDR3 loop reads CASSELKYRGRRRNTEAFF. The CDR3 nucleotides read TGTGCCAGCAGTGAACTAAAGTACAGGGGGCGCCGAAGGAACACTGAAGCTTTCTTT.

The chain uses TRBV6-5 and TRBJ2-1, with 7 bases aligning to TRBD1. The CDR3 totals 15 residues. V dropped 0 bases and J dropped 9; count of bases not matched to a gene: 8. From germline, CDR1 is MNHEY and CDR2 SVGAGI. The CDR3 spells CASSYSLGTAVEQFF. CDR3 in DNA: TGTGCCAGCAGTTACTCACTTGGGACAGCGGTTGAGCAGTTCTTC.

The chain carries TRBV5-4 and TRBJ2-1, with a weak D call TRBD2 (6 bases). V lost 3 bases to trimming and J lost 10 bases, with 20 bases between them. CDR1 and CDR2 (germline): SGHNT, YYREEE (reference sequence). This CDR3 contains 15 residues. The CDR3 DNA is TGTGCCAGCAGCTACGAGCGGGCCCGCTCCCTGGAGCAGTTCTTC. Protein sequence: CASSYERARSLEQFF.

The CDR3 is CASSYSTGSGANVLTF. The CDR3 DNA sequence: TGTGCCAGCAGTTACTCCACAGGGTCCGGGGCCAACGTCCTGACTTTC. This chain joins TRBV6-6 and TRBJ2-6, with D tentatively TRBD1 (6 bases). The CDR3 consists of 16 residues. The germline gives CDR1 MNHNY, CDR2 SVGAGI (reference sequence). V was shortened by 0 bases and J by 4 bases, with 10 bases between the two germline ends.

This clone appeared a few times. The chain couples TRBV24-1 to TRBJ2-7; 7 bases line up with TRBD1. The CDR3 extends over 15 amino acids. Germline CDR1 and CDR2: KGHDR and SFDVKD. V dropped 0 bases and J dropped 6; count of bases not matched to a gene: 7. In DNA form, the CDR3 reads TGTGCCACCAGTGATTTGCCCAGGGGGATAGGCGAGCAGTACTTC. Amino acids: CATSDLPRGIGEQYF.

The V and J genes are TRBV6-6 and TRBJ1-1; TRBD1 agrees at 10 bases. CDR3 length equals 14 residues. V shed 10 bases, J shed 11 bases, and the junction held 16 bases outside the gene matches. The V gene's germline CDR1 is MNHNY and CDR2 SVGAGI (reference sequence). This chain's CDR3 is CATEDRGILPTAFF. The CDR3 nucleotides read TGTGCCACCGAGGACAGGGGGATTTTACCGACGGCTTTCTTT.

This clone was seen a single time. This chain joins TRBV6-5 and TRBJ1-6; tentative D call: TRBD1 (6 bases). V was clipped by 0 bases and J by 8 bases, with 14 bases between them. The CDR3 loop spans 16 amino acids. CDR1 is MNHEY and CDR2 is SVGAGI in the germline V gene. The CDR3 sequence is CASSYSRGGGDSPLHF. CDR3 nucleotide sequence: TGTGCCAGCAGTTACTCCCGGGGAGGGGGGGATTCACCCCTCCACTTT.

This chain connects TRBV5-8 to TRBJ2-1; 9 bases fit TRBD2. V lost 3 bases, J lost 0 bases, and 4 bases stayed unmatched. The germline V gene has CDR1 SGHTS and CDR2 YDEGEE. This CDR3 has 16 amino acids. The CDR3 loop reads CASSSASGISYNEQFF. CDR3 bases: TGTGCCAGCAGCTCAGCTAGCGGGATCTCCTACAATGAGCAGTTCTTC. The full variable domain, with the rest looked up from reference TRBV5-8 and TRBJ2-1, is EAGVTQSPTHLIKTRGQQATLRCSPISGHTSVYWYQQALGLGLQFLLWYDEGEERNRGNFPPRFSGRQFPNYSSELNVNALELEDSALYLCASSSASGISYNEQFFGPGTRLTVL.

This chain links TRBV2 with TRBJ1-1; D might be TRBD1 (5 bases). The germline V gene encodes CDR1 SNHLY and CDR2 FYNNEI. The CDR3 length is 17 residues. Trimming took off 2 bases at V and 0 bases at J, with 16 bases between the two ends. CDR3 nucleotides: TGTGCCAGCAGTGAACCCCGAGAGGAGGGGATGAACACTGAAGCTTTCTTT. This gives the protein CASSEPREEGMNTEAFF.

V usage is TRBV28 and J usage is TRBJ2-7, with 7 bases matching TRBD1. CDR3 length equals 14 residues. CDR1 is MDHEN and CDR2 is SYDVKM in the germline V gene. V dropped 5 bases and J dropped 6; count of bases not matched to a gene: 10. The CDR3, as DNA: TGTGCCAGCAGTACGACAGGGATGCCAGCCGAGCAGTACTTC. Its protein product is CASSTTGMPAEQYF.

This rearrangement joins TRBV7-8 to TRBJ2-4; 8 nucleotides match TRBD2. V lost 5 bases, J lost 2 bases, and 8 bases stayed unmatched. Germline V lookup: CDR1 SGHVS, CDR2 FQNEAQ. CDR3 length: 16 residues. The DNA of the CDR3 is TGTGCCAGCAGCCATACTAGCGGTTCGTCCAAAAACATTCAGTACTTC. Its translation: CASSHTSGSSKNIQYF.

The rearrangement joins TRBV5-4 to TRBJ2-7; D is ambiguous. Germline CDR1 SGHNT, CDR2 YYREEE (reference sequence). The CDR3 consists of 13 residues. V lost 4 bases and J 4 bases, leaving 12 bases between the germline ends. The CDR3 sequence is CASSTEDGYEQYF. CDR3 nucleotides: TGTGCCAGCAGCACCGAGGACGGATACGAGCAGTACTTC. Full variable domain (missing parts from reference TRBV5-4 and TRBJ2-7): ETGVTQSPTHLIKTRGQQVTLRCSSQSGHNTVSWYQQALGQGPQFIFQYYREEENGRGNFPPRFSGLQFPNYSSELNVNALELDDSALYLCASSTEDGYEQYFGPGTRLTVT.

A few counts support this clone. In DNA, the CDR3 is TGCGCCAGCAGCTTGGCCACGAGGGATTCACCCCTCCACTTT. Translating gives CASSLATRDSPLHF. This rearrangement joins TRBV5-1 to TRBJ1-6; the D is unclear. Trimming took 0 bases from V and 8 from J, leaving 9 bases between them. The CDR3 runs 14 residues. Per germline, CDR1 SGHRS and CDR2 YFSETQ.

The J gene is TRBJ1-2, the V gene TRBV19; 9 bases map to TRBD1. J lost 4 bases, V lost 3 bases, and 9 bases had no gene match. This CDR3 is built from 16 residues. Germline V gene data show CDR1 as LNHDA and CDR2 as SQIVND (reference sequence). The CDR3 sequence: CASSMIPDRGFYGYTF. The CDR3 DNA follows: TGTGCCAGTAGTATGATCCCTGACAGGGGGTTCTATGGCTACACCTTC.

This clone was observed once. The gene calls are TRBV5-1 and TRBJ2-7, with a tentative D call TRBD2 (6 bases). V was pared by 2 bases and J by 0 bases, with 15 bases between. CDR1 and CDR2 (germline): SGHRS, YFSETQ. There are 16 residues in the CDR3. The CDR3 reads CASSFLGTPSSYEQYF. The CDR3 DNA reads as TGCGCCAGCAGCTTCTTAGGGACTCCGTCCTCCTACGAGCAGTACTTC.

The V call is TRBV9, the J call TRBJ2-7; TRBD1 might be the D (5 bases). CDR3 length: 14 amino acids. Per germline, CDR1 SGDLS and CDR2 YYNGEE. Trimming took off 3 bases at V and 3 bases at J, with 13 bases between the two ends. The CDR3: CASSDGQGGYEQYF. In nucleotides, the CDR3 is TGTGCCAGCAGCGACGGCCAGGGCGGCTACGAGCAGTACTTC.

This clone was seen only once. The J gene is TRBJ2-2, the V gene TRBV2; D is perhaps TRBD1 or TRBD2 (5 bases each). CDR3 length: 17 amino acids. Germline CDR1 and CDR2: SNHLY and FYNNEI. The V and J ends lost 2 bases and 2 bases respectively, with 15 bases between them. The CDR3 spells CASSERDQRLNTGELFF. In DNA, the CDR3 is TGTGCCAGCAGTGAACGGGACCAGAGACTAAACACCGGGGAGCTGTTTTTT.

The J gene is TRBJ2-7, the V gene TRBV6-5; D might be TRBD1 (6 bases). The CDR3 has 13 amino acids. V was pared by 9 bases and J by 4 bases, with 16 bases between. In germline, CDR1 is MNHEY, CDR2 SVGAGI. The CDR3 sequence: CASRGRGRYEQYF. CDR3 bases: TGTGCCAGTCGAGGCAGGGGAAGATACGAGCAGTACTTC.

The CDR3 loop reads CASSEGTPYEQYF. For the CDR3, the DNA is TGTGCCAGCAGTGAGGGCACTCCCTACGAGCAGTACTTC. The chain uses TRBV2 and TRBJ2-7; D unresolved. The length of the CDR3 is 13 residues. Per the germline V gene, CDR1 is SNHLY and CDR2 is FYNNEI. The germline V and J ends were trimmed by 3 bases and 2 bases, with 8 bases remaining between them.

The chain is built from TRBV6-5 and TRBJ1-2; 10 bases align to TRBD1. This CDR3 has 15 amino acids. Unmatched junction bases numbered 5, after V lost 4 bases and J lost 3 bases. CDR1 is MNHEY, CDR2 SVGAGI, per germline. The CDR3 region is CASSLTGTGDYGYTF. The DNA for the CDR3 is TGTGCCAGCAGTTTAACCGGGACAGGGGACTATGGCTACACCTTC.

This rearrangement joins TRBV4-1 to TRBJ2-7, with 8 positions matching TRBD2. The CDR3 covers 16 residues. J was trimmed by 2 bases and V by 0 bases; bases with no gene match: 6. The germline V gene has CDR1 MGHRA and CDR2 YSYEKL. The CDR3 DNA is TGCGCCAGCAGCCAAGAGGGACTAGGAAACCCCTACGAGCAGTACTTC. It translates to CASSQEGLGNPYEQYF.

This chain links TRBV12-3 or TRBV12-4 with TRBJ2-5, with D possibly TRBD1 on 6 matching bases. This CDR3 spans 13 amino acids. Trimming pared 7 bases from V and 1 base from J, leaving 10 bases between. The CDR3 reads CASTRGIQETQYF. The DNA for the CDR3 is TGTGCCAGCACGAGGGGGATCCAAGAGACCCAGTACTTC.

CDR3 in amino acids: CASSVADPIRLAGGYNEQFF. CDR3 sequence (DNA): TGTGCCAGCAGCGTAGCCGACCCAATACGACTAGCGGGAGGATACAATGAGCAGTTCTTC. The rearrangement joins TRBV9 to TRBJ2-1; 13 bases line up with TRBD2. Germline V gives CDR1 SGDLS, CDR2 YYNGEE. The junction had 13 bases not matched to a gene; V was cut back by 0 bases and J by 4 bases. CDR3 length equals 20 residues.

The gene calls are TRBV3-1 (or the pseudogene TRBV3-2) and TRBJ1-5, with D perhaps matching TRBD1 (6 bases). V was trimmed by 4 bases and J by 2 bases, leaving 27 bases between them. Germline CDR1 and CDR2: LGHDT and YNNKEL (reference sequence). This CDR3 has 20 amino acids. CDR3: CASSPPLHSETTGRNQPQHF. The DNA of the CDR3 is TGTGCCAGCAGCCCGCCCCTCCACAGCGAGACGACAGGTCGCAATCAGCCCCAGCATTTT.

This rearrangement joins TRBV9 to TRBJ2-6; a possible D gene is TRBD2 (6 bases). Deletions cut 3 bases from V and 4 bases from J, with 14 bases between. The CDR3 covers 16 residues. Germline assignment: CDR1 SGDLS and CDR2 YYNGEE. DNA of the CDR3: TGTGCCAGCAGCGGCCGGCTAGCGAGCGGGGCCAACGTCCTGACTTTC. Encoded protein: CASSGRLASGANVLTF.

The rearrangement uses TRBV7-2 and TRBJ2-5; tentative D call: TRBD1 (5 bases). V lost 1 base and J 4 bases, leaving 13 bases between the germline ends. The CDR3 sequence is 15 residues long. Germline CDR1 is SGHTA and CDR2 is FQGNSA. The CDR3 coding sequence is TGTGCCAGCAGCTTAGAACCCCAGGGTAGAGAGACCCAGTACTTC. Translating it yields CASSLEPQGRETQYF.